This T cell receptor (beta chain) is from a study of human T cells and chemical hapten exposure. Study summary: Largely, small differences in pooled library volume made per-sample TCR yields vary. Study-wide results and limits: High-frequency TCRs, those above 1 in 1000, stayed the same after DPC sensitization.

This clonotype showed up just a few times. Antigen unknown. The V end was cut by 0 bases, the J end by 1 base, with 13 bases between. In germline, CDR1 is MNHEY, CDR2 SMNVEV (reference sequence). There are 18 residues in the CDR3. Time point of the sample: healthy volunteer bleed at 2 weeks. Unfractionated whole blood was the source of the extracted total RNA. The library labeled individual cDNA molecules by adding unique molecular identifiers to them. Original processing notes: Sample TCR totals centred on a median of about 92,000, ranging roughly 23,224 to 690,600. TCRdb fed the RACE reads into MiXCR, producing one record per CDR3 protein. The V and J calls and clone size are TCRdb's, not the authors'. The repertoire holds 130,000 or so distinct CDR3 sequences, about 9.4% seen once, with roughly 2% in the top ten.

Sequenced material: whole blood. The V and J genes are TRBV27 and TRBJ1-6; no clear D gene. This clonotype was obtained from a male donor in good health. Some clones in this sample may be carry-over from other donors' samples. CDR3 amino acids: CASSLSSPLGSYNSPLHF. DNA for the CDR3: TGTGCCAGCAGTTTATCGAGTCCGTTGGGGTCCTATAATTCACCCCTCCACTTT.